A selection of T cell receptor beta chains follows, all from one sample in a study of PD-1 blockade in classical Hodgkin lymphoma. Sequencing used immunoSEQ multiplex PCR; TCRdb keeps in-frame clones, though not all of them. The sample consists of just over 15,000 clones, just over 85% of them appearing once. Source material: CD4+ T cells from blood. The receptors were gathered from a human donor with classical Hodgkin lymphoma. The CDR3 runs from the conserved cysteine through the conserved F or W. A D gene is named only where the DNA matches it firmly. Not all rows give a size; the values are once, few, many and, for expanded clones, a class.

d_call | clone_size | j_call | v_call | cdr3_aa | cdr3_nt
. | . | TRBJ1-1 | TRBV15 | CATSRDNPTGTVTEAFF | TGTGCCACCAGCAGAGATAACCCTACAGGGACGGTCACTGAAGCTTTCTTT
. | . | TRBJ2-7 | TRBV4-3 | CASSQGRGSSYEQYF | TGCGCCAGCAGCCAAGGCCGGGGGAGCTCCTACGAGCAGTACTTC
. | . | TRBJ1-5 | TRBV15 | CATSRELANQPQHF | TGTGCCACCAGCAGAGAATTGGCCAATCAGCCCCAGCATTTT
. | . | TRBJ1-1 | TRBV18 | CASSPPAGSGTEAFF | TGTGCCAGCTCACCACCTGCAGGGTCGGGCACTGAAGCTTTCTTT
. | . | TRBJ1-5 | TRBV10-3 | CAISDRSSNQPQHF | TGTGCCATCAGCGACCGGAGCAGCAATCAGCCCCAGCATTTT
TRBD1 | . | TRBJ2-5 | TRBV28 | CASSLVRQGAGGMQETQYF | TGTGCCAGCAGTTTAGTGAGACAGGGGGCTGGCGGAATGCAAGAGACCCAGTACTTC
. | . | TRBJ2-7 | TRBV29-1 | CSVGHFSYEQYF | TGCAGCGTGGGACACTTCTCCTACGAGCAGTACTTC
. | . | TRBJ2-4 | TRBV29-1 | CSVGLAKNIQYF | TGCAGCGTTGGTCTAGCCAAAAACATTCAGTACTTC
. | . | TRBJ1-2 | TRBV28 | CASSSEGGPDGYTF | TGTGCCAGCAGTTCCGAGGGGGGCCCGGATGGCTACACCTTC
. | once | TRBJ1-1 | TRBV6-6 | CASSYSRQGNTEAFF | TGTGCCAGCAGTTACTCGAGGCAGGGGAACACTGAAGCTTTCTTT
TRBD1 | few | TRBJ2-7 | TRBV30 | CAWSKTGSYEQYF | TGTGCCTGGAGTAAGACAGGGAGCTACGAGCAGTACTTC
. | few | TRBJ1-5 | TRBV6-6 | CASWGGYSNQPQHF | TGTGCCAGTTGGGGGGGTTATAGCAATCAGCCCCAGCATTTT
. | once | TRBJ2-7 | TRBV6-6 | CASSLGGSGAYEQYF | TGTGCCAGCAGTTTGGGTGGAAGTGGGGCCTACGAGCAGTACTTC
TRBD2 | . | TRBJ2-7 | TRBV28 | CASSLIAGHYEQYF | TGTGCCAGCAGCCTCATAGCGGGCCATTACGAGCAGTACTTC